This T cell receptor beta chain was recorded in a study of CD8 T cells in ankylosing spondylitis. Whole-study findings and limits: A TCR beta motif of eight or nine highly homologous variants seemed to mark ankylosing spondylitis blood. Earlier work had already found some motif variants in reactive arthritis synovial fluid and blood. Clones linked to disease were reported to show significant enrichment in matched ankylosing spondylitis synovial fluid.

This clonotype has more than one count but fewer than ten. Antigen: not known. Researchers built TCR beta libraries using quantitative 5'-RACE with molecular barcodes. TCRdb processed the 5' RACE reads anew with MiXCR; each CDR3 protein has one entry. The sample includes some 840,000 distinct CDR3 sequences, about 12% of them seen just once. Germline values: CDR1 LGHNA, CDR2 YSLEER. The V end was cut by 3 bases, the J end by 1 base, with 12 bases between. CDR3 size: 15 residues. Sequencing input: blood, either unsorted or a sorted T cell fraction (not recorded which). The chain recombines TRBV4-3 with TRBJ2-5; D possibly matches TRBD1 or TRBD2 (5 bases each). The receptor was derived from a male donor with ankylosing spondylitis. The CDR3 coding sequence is TGCGCCAGCAGCCAGGGGGTTCACCCCCAAGAGACCCAGTACTTC. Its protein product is CASSQGVHPQETQYF.